These 28 T cell receptor beta chains originate from one sample sequenced in a study of Ad26.COV2.S vaccination and SARS-CoV-2 variants. Measured with immunoSEQ multiplex PCR; TCRdb has only the in-frame clones, and not every one. The data contain about 370,000 clones, roughly nine tenths of them singletons. This sample's treatment: about 20 received Ad26.COV2.S at low or high dose, single or two shots; a few received placebo; per-sample allocation not given. After the first vaccine or placebo injection, samples were drawn on day 63. The sequences come from peripheral blood, collected in a trial of Ad26.COV2.S vaccine versus placebo. These TCRs come from a person aged 18 to 59 who received the Ad26.COV2.S COVID-19 vaccine or a placebo.

The CDR3 DNA reads as TGTGCCAGTAGTAGGGGACAGGGGGTGGAGACCCAGTACTTC. Its protein product is CASSRGQGVETQYF. The chain combines TRBV19 with TRBJ2-5, with 11 bases matching TRBD1. In germline, CDR1 is LNHDA, CDR2 SQIVND (reference sequence). The CDR3 is made up of 14 amino acids. Losses at the gene ends were 4 bases for V and 5 bases for J; bases not matched to a gene: 3.

This rearrangement joins TRBV19 to TRBJ1-1, with D unclear. The ends were cut back, 5 bases at V and 3 bases at J, with 10 bases in the middle. The CDR3 has 13 residues. Germline values: CDR1 LNHDA, CDR2 SQIVND (reference sequence). The CDR3 reads CASSFSPDTEAFF. The CDR3 nucleotides are TGTGCCAGTAGTTTTTCGCCCGACACTGAAGCTTTCTTT.

The chain has TRBV3-1 (or the pseudogene TRBV3-2) and TRBJ2-6; a weak D match, TRBD1 (5 bases). This CDR3 contains 18 residues. Germline CDR1 and CDR2: LGHDT and YNNKEL (reference sequence). The V end was cut by 1 base, the J end by 0 bases, with 13 bases between. Here the CDR3 reads CASSQVPLDSSGANVLTF. CDR3 coding DNA: TGTGCCAGCAGCCAAGTCCCCCTCGACAGCTCTGGGGCCAACGTCCTGACTTTC.

This clone was recorded once. This chain links TRBV4-1 with TRBJ1-2, with D tentatively TRBD1 (5 bases). This CDR3 is built from 15 residues. Germline V lookup: CDR1 MGHRA, CDR2 YSYEKL. Trimming cost V 4 bases and J 7 bases, with 19 bases left between them. Here the CDR3 DNA reads TGCGCCAGCAGCCCCTCGGGGCTGGGCGCCTCTGGCTACACCTTC. Translation gives CASSPSGLGASGYTF.

The chain recombines TRBV2 with TRBJ2-5; either TRBD1 or TRBD2 may fit D (5 bases each). The V gene lost 5 bases and the J gene lost 2 bases, with 15 bases spanning the gap. From germline, CDR1 is SNHLY and CDR2 FYNNEI. This CDR3 has 15 residues. DNA for the CDR3: TGTGCCAGCAGTTTCCAGGGAGCTGATCAAGAGACCCAGTACTTC. Its translation: CASSFQGADQETQYF.

This chain uses TRBV27 with TRBJ1-5; 9 bases are a match to TRBD1. Per the germline V gene, CDR1 is MNHEY and CDR2 is SMNVEV (reference sequence). The CDR3 spans 17 residues. V dropped 5 bases and J dropped 0; count of bases not matched to a gene: 8. In nucleotides, the CDR3 is TGTGCCAGCAGTCCCACGGGACAGGGCTATAGCAATCAGCCCCAGCATTTT. Protein: CASSPTGQGYSNQPQHF.

This chain joins TRBV4-1 and TRBJ2-2; D ambiguous. The CDR3 has 12 amino acids. The V and J ends lost 6 bases and 4 bases respectively, with 6 bases between them. Germline V lookup: CDR1 MGHRA, CDR2 YSYEKL. CDR3 in DNA: TGCGCCAGCAGACACGGCACCGGGGAGCTGTTTTTT. As protein: CASRHGTGELFF.

This rearrangement joins TRBV27 to TRBJ1-2; D perhaps matches TRBD1 (5 bases). This CDR3 comprises 15 residues. Trimming took 2 bases from V and 4 from J, leaving 14 bases between them. Per the germline V gene, CDR1 is MNHEY and CDR2 is SMNVEV (reference sequence). CDR3 DNA: TGTGCCAGCAGTTTAAGGCGGGGTGGGGCCTATGGCTACACCTTC. Encoded protein: CASSLRRGGAYGYTF.

As for this clone: Additional DNA sequences in this sample encode the identical CDR3. This rearrangement joins TRBV5-1 to TRBJ1-4; D ambiguous. CDR1 and CDR2 (germline): SGHRS, YFSETQ. This CDR3 comprises 15 residues. V lost 0 bases, J lost 7 bases, and 13 bases lay in between. The DNA of the CDR3 is TGCGCCAGCAGCTTGGGCGGACGGGGTGGTGAAAAACTGTTTTTT. This gives the protein CASSLGGRGGEKLFF.

As regards this clone: Additional DNA sequences in this sample encode the identical CDR3. This chain connects TRBV5-4 to TRBJ1-1; D unresolved. CDR1 and CDR2 (germline): SGHNT, YYREEE (reference sequence). Trimming took off 3 bases at V and 1 base at J, with 7 bases between the two ends. The CDR3 length is 13 residues. The CDR3 loop is CASSWGRNTEAFF. CDR3 coding DNA: TGTGCCAGCAGCTGGGGTAGGAACACTGAAGCTTTCTTT. The full variable domain, in which reference TRBV5-4 and TRBJ1-1 provide the parts outside the CDR3, is ETGVTQSPTHLIKTRGQQVTLRCSSQSGHNTVSWYQQALGQGPQFIFQYYREEENGRGNFPPRFSGLQFPNYSSELNVNALELDDSALYLCASSWGRNTEAFFGQGTRLTVV.

V is TRBV5-1 and J is TRBJ1-2; tentatively, D is TRBD1 (5 bases). There are 14 residues in the CDR3. The V end was cut by 5 bases, the J end by 4 bases, with 15 bases between. CDR1 SGHRS and CDR2 YFSETQ come from the germline V gene. In DNA, the CDR3 is TGCGCCAGCAGATTGATCCCGGACACCTATGGCTACACCTTC. It is translated as CASRLIPDTYGYTF.

The gene calls are TRBV10-2 and TRBJ1-1; 8 bases map to TRBD1. CDR3 length equals 13 residues. Unmatched junction bases numbered 5, after V lost 8 bases and J lost 3 bases. Germline-derived CDR1 and CDR2 are WSHSY and SAAADI. The DNA of the CDR3 is TGCGCCAGCGGACAGGGAATACACACTGAAGCTTTCTTT. It is translated as CASGQGIHTEAFF.

The V gene is TRBV10-3, the J gene TRBJ2-1; D is perhaps TRBD1 or TRBD2 (5 bases each). CDR3 size: 11 residues. The germline V and J ends were trimmed by 6 bases and 8 bases, with 8 bases remaining between them. The germline CDR1 and CDR2 sequences are ENHRY and SYGVKD. CDR3 nucleotide sequence: TGTGCCATCAGAGAGGGGCATGAGCAGTTCTTC. This encodes CAIREGHEQFF.

The chain uses TRBV6-5 and TRBJ1-5; 8 bases map to TRBD1. Germline V gene data show CDR1 as MNHEY and CDR2 as SVGAGI. There are 14 residues in the CDR3. Trimming at V came to 4 bases and at J to 3 bases, leaving 2 bases not matched to a gene. CDR3 protein: CASSSTGVNQPQHF. CDR3 nucleotide sequence: TGTGCCAGCAGTTCGACAGGGGTCAATCAGCCCCAGCATTTT.

This chain connects TRBV10-2 to TRBJ2-7; D gene uncertain. This CDR3 comprises 15 residues. Trimming removed 2 bases at V and 7 bases at J, with 18 bases between. Germline assignment: CDR1 WSHSY and CDR2 SAAADI. CDR3 coding DNA: TGCGCCAGCAGTGAGCCCGCTGGGCTCCTACGAGAGCAGTACTTC. Translated, it gives CASSEPAGLLREQYF.

This sequence joins TRBV27 and TRBJ1-5, with D tentatively TRBD1 (6 bases). This CDR3 is 15 amino acids long. Trimming pared 6 bases from V and 0 bases from J, leaving 12 bases between. Germline V gene data show CDR1 as MNHEY and CDR2 as SMNVEV (reference sequence). CDR3 sequence (DNA): TGTGCCAGCAGGCCGGACAGTTATAGCAATCAGCCCCAGCATTTT. It translates to CASRPDSYSNQPQHF.

This clone was observed a single time. The chain employs TRBV3-1 (or the pseudogene TRBV3-2) and TRBJ2-6; D might be TRBD2 (5 bases). The ends were cut back, 6 bases at V and 4 bases at J, with 13 bases in the middle. This CDR3 has 15 amino acids. The germline V gene has CDR1 LGHDT and CDR2 YNNKEL (reference sequence). This CDR3 is CASSQTRAGANVLTF. In DNA, the CDR3 is TGTGCCAGCAGTCAAACGAGGGCGGGGGCCAACGTCCTGACTTTC.

V is TRBV5-4 and J is TRBJ1-2; D is uncertain. The V gene lost 1 base and the J gene lost 8 bases, with 9 bases spanning the gap. Germline CDR1 SGHNT, CDR2 YYREEE (reference sequence). This CDR3 is 12 amino acids long. The CDR3 DNA follows: TGTGCCAGCAGCTTGCTGGACGGGGGCTACACCTTC. Translation: CASSLLDGGYTF.

The J gene is TRBJ1-6, the V gene TRBV30; D unresolved. The CDR3 runs 13 residues. The germline V gene has CDR1 GTSNPN and CDR2 SVGIG (reference sequence). V lost 5 bases to trimming and J lost 8 bases, with 13 bases between them. The CDR3 protein is CAWAPGYDSPLHF. In DNA form, the CDR3 reads TGTGCCTGGGCCCCAGGCTACGATTCACCCCTCCACTTT.

This clone came up a few times. V and J are TRBV7-9 and TRBJ1-2; weak D call: TRBD1 (5 bases). CDR1 and CDR2 (germline): SEHNR, FQNEAQ (reference sequence). This CDR3 has 13 amino acids. Trimming left V 4 bases short and J 4 bases short, with 10 bases between. The CDR3 bases are TGTGCCAGCAGCTCATACAGGAGCTATGGCTACACCTTC. It translates to CASSSYRSYGYTF.

The CDR3 sequence is CSASGTVGEQYF. Here the CDR3 DNA reads TGCAGTGCTAGTGGGACAGTGGGCGAGCAGTACTTC. The gene calls are TRBV20-1 and TRBJ2-7; 7 bases match TRBD1. CDR1 DFQATT and CDR2 SNEGSKA come from the germline V gene (reference sequence). Losses at the gene ends were 3 bases for V and 6 bases for J; bases not matched to a gene: 5. CDR3 length equals 12 residues.

The chain has TRBV7-9 and TRBJ1-6; no firm D call. Germline CDR1 reads SEHNR; CDR2 reads FQNEAQ (reference sequence). The length of the CDR3 is 13 residues. Trimming took 0 bases from V and 7 from J, leaving 4 bases between them. CDR3 nucleotide sequence: TGTGCCAGCAGCTTAGCCGCCAATTCACCCCTCCACTTT. Translated, it gives CASSLAANSPLHF.

This clone appeared once. This rearrangement joins TRBV7-2 to TRBJ2-1; D not certain. V was cut by 6 bases and J by 10 bases, with 13 bases left in between. Germline-derived CDR1 and CDR2 are SGHTA and FQGNSA. This CDR3 region has 12 residues. CDR3 loop: CASSSRPWEQFF. The CDR3 nucleotides read TGTGCCAGCAGTTCCCGGCCCTGGGAGCAGTTCTTC.

The chain recombines TRBV20-1 with TRBJ1-1, with 8 bases lining up with TRBD1. The CDR3 contains 13 residues. J was trimmed by 11 bases and V by 3 bases; bases with no gene match: 11. Germline-derived CDR1 and CDR2 are DFQATT and SNEGSKA (reference sequence). DNA for the CDR3: TGCAGTGCTAGTCAACGGACAGGGTGGTACGCTTTCTTT. Translated, it gives CSASQRTGWYAFF.

The CDR3 region is CASSLSGSPEAFF. As DNA, the CDR3 is TGCGCCAGCAGTCTCTCCGGGTCTCCTGAAGCTTTCTTT. The chain uses TRBV10-1 and TRBJ1-1, with D hard to call. The CDR3 is 13 residues long. Germline CDR1 reads WNHNN; CDR2 reads SYGVQD (reference sequence). V lost 5 bases to trimming and J lost 6 bases, with 13 bases between them.

The chain combines TRBV29-1 with TRBJ2-7; tentative D call: TRBD2 (6 bases). The CDR3 length is 12 residues. The V end lost 4 bases, the J end lost 6 bases, and 13 bases lay between the germline ends. CDR1 SQVTM and CDR2 ANQGSEA come from the germline V gene. The CDR3 DNA reads as TGCAGCGTTGCTGGCAGGGAGGTCGAGCAGTACTTC. It specifies CSVAGREVEQYF.

This clone appeared once. This CDR3 reads CASSLEDHIEAFF. CDR3 nucleotide sequence: TGCGCCAGCAGCTTGGAGGACCATATTGAAGCTTTCTTT. The chain employs TRBV5-1 and TRBJ1-1; no clear D. Germline CDR1 is SGHRS and CDR2 is YFSETQ. The CDR3 has 13 residues. The germline V and J ends were trimmed by 0 bases and 7 bases, with 10 bases remaining between them. Complete variable domain (other parts from reference TRBV5-1 and TRBJ1-1): KAGVTQTPRYLIKTRGQQVTLSCSPISGHRSVSWYQQTPGQGLQFLFEYFSETQRNKGNFPGRFSGRQFSNSRSEMNVSTLELGDSALYLCASSLEDHIEAFFGQGTRLTVV.

The chain carries TRBV5-5 and TRBJ1-1, with D possibly TRBD1 on 5 matching bases. V lost 3 bases, J lost 5 bases, and 20 bases lay in between. Germline CDR1 and CDR2: SGHKS and YYEKEE (reference sequence). The CDR3 is 16 residues long. The CDR3 loop reads CASSWRAQGGSTEAFF. The CDR3 DNA follows: TGTGCCAGCAGCTGGAGAGCCCAGGGTGGGAGTACTGAAGCTTTCTTT.